The 10 T cell receptor beta chains below all came from one sample that was sequenced in a study of cytomegalovirus exposure and HLA in healthy donors. The PCR made use of 60 Vbeta and 13 Jbeta primers. TCRdb keeps only in-frame clones here, not all; method: immunoSEQ multiplex PCR. The sample has roughly 120,000 clones, around 70% seen once. Sequencing used PBMCs. The receptors were sampled from a woman aged 40 to 50 in good health and CMV-seropositive.

V gene TRBV7-6 combines with J gene TRBJ1-6, with 8 bases fitting TRBD1. V lost 5 bases, J lost 3 bases, and 3 bases stayed unmatched. Germline V gene data show CDR1 as SGHVS and CDR2 as FNYEAQ. The CDR3 length is 15 residues. The CDR3 nucleotides are TGTGCCAGCAGCCTAGACAGGGGCTATAATTCACCCCTCCACTTT. Amino acid sequence: CASSLDRGYNSPLHF.

The chain recombines TRBV9 with TRBJ1-3, with D possibly TRBD1 on 5 matching bases. This CDR3 comprises 16 residues. The ends were cut back, 0 bases at V and 0 bases at J, with 10 bases in the middle. Germline CDR1 and CDR2: SGDLS and YYNGEE. CDR3 nucleotides: TGTGCCAGCAGCGTAGGTGGCAGGGCCTCTGGAAACACCATATATTTT. Protein: CASSVGGRASGNTIYF.

The chain uses TRBV6-5 and TRBJ2-7; 7 bases line up with TRBD1. Trimming cost V 4 bases and J 0 bases; bases outside gene matches: 6. There are 15 residues in the CDR3. Germline lookup yields CDR1 MNHEY and CDR2 SVGAGI. Here the CDR3 reads CASSFATGPSYEQYF. The CDR3 coding sequence is TGTGCCAGCAGTTTCGCGACAGGGCCCTCCTACGAGCAGTACTTC.

The chain is built from TRBV7-9 and TRBJ1-1; no clear D. The CDR3 has 12 residues. Germline lookup yields CDR1 SEHNR and CDR2 FQNEAQ (reference sequence). V was trimmed by 0 bases and J by 6 bases, leaving 5 bases between them. This chain's CDR3 is CASSLALSEAFF. CDR3 DNA: TGTGCCAGCAGCTTAGCATTATCTGAAGCTTTCTTT.

The chain recombines TRBV4-1 with TRBJ2-3; no firm D call. The CDR3 extends over 16 amino acids. Germline V lookup: CDR1 MGHRA, CDR2 YSYEKL. Trimming removed 4 bases from V and 0 bases from J, with 14 bases in between. The CDR3 DNA is TGCGCCAGCAGCCTCCTAGGTGTATCTAGCACAGATACGCAGTATTTT. It is translated as CASSLLGVSSTDTQYF.

The V and J genes are TRBV4-1 and TRBJ2-3; D gene unclear. This CDR3 is 16 amino acids long. Trimming removed 1 base at V and 2 bases at J, with 13 bases between. Germline CDR1 and CDR2: MGHRA and YSYEKL. In nucleotides, the CDR3 is TGCGCCAGCAGCCAAGCGTTACTAATATCCACAGATACGCAGTATTTT. This encodes CASSQALLISTDTQYF.

This chain connects TRBV7-8 to TRBJ2-7; 8 bases line up with TRBD1. The V gene's germline CDR1 is SGHVS and CDR2 FQNEAQ. The V segment lost 4 bases and the J segment 4 bases; nucleotides outside the gene matches: 6. The CDR3 contains 14 residues. The CDR3 protein is CASSSGQGRYEQYF. The CDR3 DNA sequence: TGTGCCAGCAGCTCTGGACAGGGAAGGTACGAGCAGTACTTC.

This sequence joins TRBV7-6 and TRBJ1-1; 8 bases are shared with TRBD1. The CDR3 spans 14 residues. J lost 1 base, V lost 8 bases, and 6 bases had no gene match. The germline CDR1 and CDR2 sequences are SGHVS and FNYEAQ. Written as DNA, the CDR3 is TGTGCCAGCGCCACAGGGGGACCGAACACTGAAGCTTTCTTT. It encodes CASATGGPNTEAFF.

The chain has TRBV7-6 and TRBJ1-6; perhaps TRBD1 as D (5 bases). Trimming took off 8 bases at V and 0 bases at J, with 14 bases between the two ends. CDR3 length: 16 residues. Germline lookup yields CDR1 SGHVS and CDR2 FNYEAQ. CDR3 sequence: CASGSTESSYNSPLHF. The CDR3 DNA is TGTGCCAGCGGTTCGACAGAGAGCTCCTATAATTCACCCCTCCACTTT.

The rearrangement joins TRBV7-8 to TRBJ2-3; 9 bases are shared with TRBD2. The CDR3 is made up of 18 amino acids. J gave up 5 bases and V 0 bases, and 12 bases lay outside the gene matches. Germline values: CDR1 SGHVS, CDR2 FQNEAQ. CDR3 protein: CASSLAVGASGAEDTQYF. In DNA form, the CDR3 reads TGTGCCAGCAGCTTAGCGGTAGGGGCTAGCGGGGCGGAAGATACGCAGTATTTT.